The 15 T cell receptor beta chains reported below all come from one sample, sequenced in a study of blood T cells in healthy people across ages. The use of a sample-barcoded 5' primer and a J-beta primer mix characterized a second PCR of roughly 6 to 11 cycles. MiXCR, run by TCRdb on the 5' RACE reads, gives a single entry per CDR3 protein. The sample has 800,000 to 950,000 distinct CDR3 sequences; about 29% are singletons. Separately, the same data were catalogued under a study of T cells of mothers and their children.

The sequenced sample consisted of blood. The receptors derive from a woman aged 40 to 50 in good health.

In regard to this clonotype: One end of the junction is discordant with germline, which a read error may explain. The chain employs TRBV18 and TRBJ2-1; D gene uncertain. Germline V lookup: CDR1 KGHSH, CDR2 LQKENI. This CDR3 spans 13 amino acids. The CDR3 nucleotides read TGTGCCAGCTTACCAGCACTGCACAATGAGCAGTTCTTC. Amino acids: CASLPALHNEQFF.

This clonotype was counted ten times or more. V usage is TRBV28 and J usage is TRBJ2-5; 8 bases fit TRBD1. With the DNA end fitting TRBJ2-7 better, the J assignment may be wrong. The CDR3 has 13 residues. Germline lookup yields CDR1 MDHEN and CDR2 SYDVKM. The CDR3 sequence is CASRRQGLHEQYF. CDR3 nucleotide sequence: TGTGCCAGCAGGCGACAGGGGCTACACGAGCAGTACTTC.

With regard to this clonotype: This may stem from a read error, because a much larger clone lies one nucleotide away. This sequence joins TRBV4-2 and TRBJ2-3; TRBD2 might be the D (6 bases). The CDR3 length is 15 residues. Germline V lookup: CDR1 LGHNA, CDR2 YNFKEQ. CDR3 in amino acids: CAGSQDRLGYGTQYF. CDR3 nucleotide sequence: TGTGCCGGCAGCCAAGATCGACTAGGGTACGGTACGCAGTATTTT.

Note on this clonotype: One end of the junction is discordant with germline, which a read error may explain. The J gene is TRBJ1-3, the V gene TRBV5-1, with 11 bases identical to TRBD1. The CDR3 extends over 15 amino acids. Germline V gene data show CDR1 as SGHRS and CDR2 as YFSETQ. The CDR3 DNA reads TGCGCCAGCAGCCCAATCGGGACAGGGGGAAACACCAGATATTTT. Its protein product is CASSPIGTGGNTRYF.

A note on this clonotype: This may be a read error, as it is one base from a much larger clone. This chain uses TRBV27 with TRBJ2-1; D unclear. Germline V gene sequence: CDR1 MNHEY, CDR2 SMNVEV (reference sequence). V lost 4 bases and J 6 bases, leaving 10 bases between the germline ends. This CDR3 has 13 amino acids. CDR3 sequence reads: CASSCTNGNEQFF. The CDR3 nucleotides read TGTGCCAGCAGTTGCACAAACGGCAATGAGCAGTTCTTC.

At least ten counts were recorded for this clonotype. The rearrangement links TRBV5-1 to TRBJ2-7, with 7 bases fitting TRBD2. This CDR3 spans 14 amino acids. In germline, CDR1 is SGHRS, CDR2 YFSETQ. V lost 4 bases and J lost 4; bases outside the gene matches: 8. CDR3 sequence reads: CASSLPGGPYEQYF. The CDR3 DNA reads TGCGCCAGCAGCCTCCCGGGGGGTCCTTACGAGCAGTACTTC.

This clonotype was seen ten or more times. This sequence joins TRBV19 and TRBJ2-6; 8 bases line up with TRBD1. V lost 6 bases, J lost 4 bases, and 17 bases stayed unmatched. This CDR3 spans 19 amino acids. The germline CDR1 and CDR2 sequences are LNHDA and SQIVND (reference sequence). The chain's CDR3 is CASRINRQGAGTGANVLTF. In DNA form, the CDR3 reads TGTGCCAGTAGGATAAACCGCCAGGGGGCAGGGACCGGGGCCAACGTCCTGACTTTC.

About this clonotype: The junction departs from the called germline gene at one end, perhaps through a read error. This chain connects TRBV13 to TRBJ2-1, with TRBD2 as a possible D gene (7 bases). The J call is uncertain, as TRBJ2-7 better fits the DNA end. This CDR3 contains 14 residues. Per germline, CDR1 PRHDT and CDR2 FYEKMQ (reference sequence). The CDR3 is CAGSQGGVYNEQYF. Written as DNA, the CDR3 is TGTGCCGGCAGCCAAGGGGGGGTATACAATGAGCAGTACTTC.

This clonotype was recorded many times. The rearrangement links TRBV29-1 to TRBJ1-2; TRBD1 matches 7 bases. Germline V gene data show CDR1 as SQVTM and CDR2 as ANQGSEA. Germline trimming cut 0 bases from V and 5 bases from J; bases unmatched to any gene: 12. This CDR3 is built from 16 residues. The CDR3 sequence is CSVEDLPGTVLYGYTF. The CDR3 DNA is TGCAGCGTTGAAGACCTGCCCGGGACAGTCCTATATGGCTACACCTTC.

This clonotype occurred a few times. V and J are TRBV20-1 and TRBJ2-5, with 10 bases identical to TRBD1. CDR1 is DFQATT, CDR2 SNEGSKA, per germline (reference sequence). The CDR3 covers 14 residues. With 5 bases clipped from V and 5 bases from J, the junction kept 8 bases outside the gene matches. For the CDR3, the DNA is TGCAGTGCTGGCGGGACAGGGGTTTCGGAGACCCAGTACTTC. Protein product: CSAGGTGVSETQYF.

In this sample, this clonotype turned up many times. The chain couples TRBV20-1 to TRBJ1-4; no reliable D call. The V and J ends lost 4 bases and 5 bases respectively, with 8 bases between them. Germline V gene lookup returns CDR1 DFQATT and CDR2 SNEGSKA (reference sequence). The CDR3 is made up of 12 amino acids. CDR3 sequence reads: CSATVENEKLFF. The CDR3 region has the DNA TGCAGTGCTACAGTCGAGAATGAAAAACTGTTTTTT.

The chain joins TRBV27 to TRBJ2-5; either TRBD1 or TRBD2 may supply D (6 bases each). The CDR3 consists of 15 residues. The V gene lost 5 bases and the J gene lost 4 bases, with 17 bases spanning the gap. CDR1 and CDR2 (germline): MNHEY, SMNVEV (reference sequence). CDR3 in DNA: TGTGCCAGCAGTCCCTCGGGGGCATTTTTAGAGACCCAGTACTTC. Translation gives CASSPSGAFLETQYF.

This clonotype was seen a single time. J is TRBJ2-5 and V is TRBV27, with TRBD1 identical over 8 bases. V was pared by 5 bases and J by 2 bases, with 10 bases of the junction left unmatched. CDR1 is MNHEY and CDR2 is SMNVEV in the germline V gene (reference sequence). The CDR3 extends over 16 amino acids. In DNA, the CDR3 is TGTGCCAGCAGTCCCCGGACAGGGTGGGTACAAGAGACCCAGTACTTC. Its translation: CASSPRTGWVQETQYF.

Worth noting for this clonotype: A read error may be the cause here, since a much bigger clone is one base away. V and J are TRBV12-3 or TRBV12-4 and TRBJ1-2; TRBD1 matches 7 bases. CDR3 length: 13 amino acids. V dropped 4 bases and J dropped 4; count of bases not matched to a gene: 3. DNA for the CDR3: TGTGCCAGCAGTTGGGACAGCCGCTATGGCTACACCTTC. Amino acid sequence: CASSWDSRYGYTF.

The gene calls are TRBV12-3 or TRBV12-4 and TRBJ2-4; the D gene could be TRBD1 or TRBD2 (5 bases each). Trimming shortened V by 8 bases and J by 2 bases, and 19 bases separated the two germline ends. The CDR3 runs to 16 residues. CDR3 nucleotide sequence: TGTGCCAGCGGCCGGGGCCCCGACTCAACCAAAAACATTCAGTACTTC. Its translation: CASGRGPDSTKNIQYF.